Shown below are 20 T cell receptor beta chains from a single sample sequenced in a study of molecular identifiers for immune sequencing clone quantification. In TCRdb, the PCR reads were re-called with MiXCR into one record per CDR3 protein. The sample lists about 510,000 distinct CDR3 sequences, 20% to 25% occurring once. The specimen was naive CD8+ T cells from blood, with Jurkat cell RNA spiked in. Subset indicated: FACS-sorted CD8+CD4-CCR7+CD45RA+ naive T cells. These receptors originate from a human donor in good health. Some libraries in this study had Jurkat cell RNA spiked in.

This clonotype was counted only a few times. The V call is TRBV27, the J call TRBJ1-1; D is ambiguous. V was trimmed by 5 bases and J by 4 bases, leaving 14 bases between them. Germline-derived CDR1 and CDR2 are MNHEY and SMNVEV (reference sequence). CDR3 size: 14 residues. CDR3 loop: CASSPLIGITEAFF. CDR3 nucleotide sequence: TGTGCCAGCAGTCCCCTGATAGGGATCACTGAAGCTTTCTTT.

This clonotype was seen many times. This chain joins TRBV3-1 and TRBJ1-4, with D tentatively TRBD1 (5 bases). CDR3 length: 16 amino acids. Trimming took off 0 bases at V and 0 bases at J, with 8 bases between the two ends. CDR1 and CDR2 (germline): LGHDT, YNNKEL (reference sequence). CDR3: CASSQDWGSTNEKLFF. Written as DNA, the CDR3 is TGTGCCAGCAGCCAAGATTGGGGCTCAACTAATGAAAAACTGTTTTTT.

This clonotype was recorded at least ten times. V gene TRBV11-2 combines with J gene TRBJ2-3, with D possibly matching TRBD1 (5 bases). Trimming cost V 1 base and J 2 bases, with 13 bases left between them. CDR1 is SGHAT and CDR2 is FQNNGV in the germline V gene. This CDR3 contains 16 residues. CDR3 coding DNA: TGTGCCAGCAGCTTAGGGACGACAGCCCTCACAGATACGCAGTATTTT. It codes for CASSLGTTALTDTQYF.

This clonotype was picked up a small number of times. The J gene is TRBJ2-1, the V gene TRBV12-3 or TRBV12-4; D remains unclear. Trimming took 10 bases from V and 5 from J, leaving 9 bases between them. The CDR3 extends over 11 amino acids. The CDR3 is CATVGNNEQFF. CDR3 nucleotides: TGTGCCACGGTAGGGAACAATGAGCAGTTCTTC.

Of note for this clonotype: A much larger clone differs by one base, so this may be a read error. As DNA, the CDR3 is TGTGCCAGCGTCCTACGACCGGACCCCAATTTGGAGCAGTACTTC. Its protein product is CASVLRPDPNLEQYF. The V gene is TRBV27, the J gene TRBJ2-7; D not certain. The CDR3 has 15 residues. Germline loops: CDR1 MNHEY, CDR2 SMNVEV (reference sequence). Between the trimmed V and J ends, which lost 8 bases and 7 bases, there was a span of 24 bases.

This clonotype was counted at least ten times. This chain uses TRBV4-3 with TRBJ1-1; weak D call: TRBD1 (6 bases). V dropped 0 bases and J dropped 1 base, with 18 bases sitting between them. CDR1 and CDR2 from the germline V gene are LGHNA and YSLEER. This CDR3 comprises 18 residues. The CDR3 region has the DNA TGCGCCAGCAGCCAAGATGACGGGGTTGCAGGGGCGAACACTGAAGCTTTCTTT. It codes for CASSQDDGVAGANTEAFF.

This clonotype was found a few times. V and J are TRBV28 and TRBJ2-3; 12 bases are a match to TRBD2. The CDR3 sequence is 18 residues long. The germline gives CDR1 MDHEN, CDR2 SYDVKM. Trimming took 6 bases from V and 0 from J; bases not matched to a gene: 10. The CDR3 DNA reads TGTGCCAGCAGCCATGGGGGGACTAGCGGGCCTAGCACAGATACGCAGTATTTT. Its protein is CASSHGGTSGPSTDTQYF.

The V gene is TRBV4-1, the J gene TRBJ2-7; TRBD1 matches 11 bases. Unmatched junction bases numbered 5, after V lost 4 bases and J lost 3 bases. CDR3 length: 15 residues. Germline V gives CDR1 MGHRA, CDR2 YSYEKL. CDR3 sequence reads: CASSPRTGGGYEQYF. Here the CDR3 DNA reads TGCGCCAGCAGCCCACGGACAGGGGGCGGCTACGAGCAGTACTTC.

The sample holds many counts of this clonotype. The rearrangement links TRBV28 to TRBJ2-1; no firm D call. With 3 bases removed from V and 0 bases from J, the gap between germline ends came to 6 bases. The CDR3 contains 14 residues. Germline CDR1 and CDR2: MDHEN and SYDVKM. CDR3 residues: CASSLHTSYNEQFF. In DNA, the CDR3 is TGTGCCAGCAGTTTGCACACCTCCTACAATGAGCAGTTCTTC.

This chain connects TRBV3-1 to TRBJ2-1; D remains unclear. Trimming stripped 6 bases from V and 10 bases from J, with 16 bases between. The germline V gene encodes CDR1 LGHDT and CDR2 YNNKEL (reference sequence). The CDR3 spans 13 residues. Here the CDR3 DNA reads TGTGCCAGCAGACATGATCTTGGACCAGAGCAGTTCTTC. This sequence encodes CASRHDLGPEQFF.

As regards this clonotype: This may be a read error: a much more frequent sequence differs by one nucleotide. Given the absence of the conserved phenylalanine or tryptophan at the CDR3 end, a read error is likely. CDR3 protein: CASSSTTSLAQYL. The CDR3 bases are TGTGCCAGCAGCTCCACGACTAGTCTTGCGCAGTATCTT. The chain has TRBV7-9 and TRBJ2-3; D might be TRBD2 (6 bases). Between the trimmed V and J ends, which lost 4 bases and 10 bases, there was a span of 15 bases. CDR1 and CDR2 (germline): SEHNR, FQNEAQ (reference sequence). This CDR3 spans 13 amino acids.

J is TRBJ1-4 and V is TRBV11-1; tentative D call: TRBD1 (5 bases). Germline assignment: CDR1 SGHAT and CDR2 FQDESV (reference sequence). Trimming shortened V by 4 bases and J by 8 bases, and 17 bases separated the two germline ends. The CDR3 extends over 15 amino acids. The CDR3 DNA follows: TGTGCCAGCAGCTCGTGGGACGTCGGCGGGGAAAAACTGTTTTTT. The encoded protein is CASSSWDVGGEKLFF.

On this clonotype: This may be a read error: a much more frequent sequence differs by one nucleotide. The chain couples TRBV5-3 to TRBJ2-5, with a possible D match to TRBD2 (5 bases). TRBV5-3 is an ORF, and what it does is uncertain. This CDR3 has 18 amino acids. V lost 10 bases and J lost 0, with 28 bases in between. CDR3 sequence reads: CAGSAGLFGNPYQETQYF. The CDR3 coding sequence is TGTGCCGGCAGCGCGGGTCTTTTCGGGAACCCGTACCAAGAGACCCAGTACTTC.

Remarks on this clonotype: Since a much larger clone is just one base distant, this may be a read error. J is TRBJ2-7 and V is TRBV5-1; D remains unclear. This CDR3 comprises 15 residues. CDR1 is SGHRS, CDR2 YFSETQ, per germline. The CDR3 reads CASSFLSVGSPEKYF. The CDR3, as DNA: TGCGCCAGCAGCTTCCTCAGCGTGGGTAGTCCCGAGAAGTACTTC.

This clonotype was found many times. The gene calls are TRBV7-9 and TRBJ2-3; 11 positions match TRBD1. The CDR3 runs 16 residues. Germline V gene data show CDR1 as SEHNR and CDR2 as FQNEAQ (reference sequence). The V segment lost 0 bases and the J segment 5 bases; nucleotides outside the gene matches: 4. CDR3 region: CASSLAGQGAIDTQYF. The CDR3, as DNA: TGTGCCAGCAGCTTAGCCGGACAGGGGGCAATAGATACGCAGTATTTT.

The chain joins TRBV11-3 to TRBJ2-1, with 7 bases that match TRBD2. The trim removed 5 bases at V and 8 bases at J, leaving 12 bases unmatched. CDR3 size: 15 residues. Germline loops: CDR1 SGHNT, CDR2 YENEEA. The CDR3 loop reads CASSLRTSPSDEQFF. In DNA, the CDR3 is TGTGCCAGCAGCCTACGGACTAGTCCGTCGGATGAGCAGTTCTTC.

This clonotype was picked up many times. The chain employs TRBV7-9 and TRBJ1-1, with 7 positions matching TRBD1. Germline V gives CDR1 SEHNR, CDR2 FQNEAQ (reference sequence). J was trimmed by 8 bases and V by 4 bases; bases with no gene match: 13. This CDR3 spans 15 amino acids. The CDR3 DNA sequence: TGTGCCAGCAGCTCCACCGGGACACAGGGGCCGGAAGCTTTCTTT. This translates into CASSSTGTQGPEAFF.

This clonotype was counted ten times or more. The chain uses TRBV20-1 and TRBJ2-3, with 7 positions matching TRBD2. The CDR3 runs to 12 residues. Trimming removed 6 bases from V and 3 bases from J; junction bases left unmatched: 3. Germline assignment: CDR1 DFQATT and CDR2 SNEGSKA (reference sequence). In DNA, the CDR3 is TGCAGTGCCGGACTAGTTACAGATACGCAGTATTTT. This gives the protein CSAGLVTDTQYF.

This clonotype was recorded a few times. V usage is TRBV14 and J usage is TRBJ2-3; tentative D call: TRBD1 (5 bases). The CDR3 totals 17 residues. V lost 0 bases and J 2 bases, leaving 15 bases between the germline ends. The germline CDR1 and CDR2 sequences are SGHDN and FVKESK. As DNA, the CDR3 is TGTGCCAGCAGCCAAGATTTCGGTGCAGGGTACACAGATACGCAGTATTTT. Its translation is CASSQDFGAGYTDTQYF.

This chain uses TRBV4-3 with TRBJ2-7; TRBD1 matches at 7 bases. CDR1 and CDR2 from the germline V gene are LGHNA and YSLEER. Trimming took 1 base from V and 3 from J; bases not matched to a gene: 12. The CDR3 contains 17 residues. In DNA form, the CDR3 reads TGCGCCAGCAGCCAAGGCCCCTCAGGACAGGAGAACTACGAGCAGTACTTC. It yields the protein CASSQGPSGQENYEQYF.